This TCR beta chain was sequenced for a study of T cells in Graves' hyperthyroidism and ophthalmopathy. Researchers took RNA transcripts and amplified the TCR beta CDR3 regions from them. RT-PCR in the first round (using the HTBI primer set) targeted the TCR CDR3. Using its own MiXCR run on the multiplex PCR reads, TCRdb lists one record per CDR3 protein. The sample yields 600,000 to 800,000 distinct CDR3 sequences, over 35% seen once. Findings and caveats of the study: Model predictions of ophthalmopathy came a median about six months before onset. Most thyroid clonotypes expanded above 0.001 were also detected in blood.

Subjects aged 18 to 65 presented with newly diagnosed hyperthyroidism of less than 2 months' duration. Exclusion criteria comprised uncontrolled infection, other autoimmune disease, pregnancy or lactation. Notes on this clonotype: What it binds is not known. A read error may explain this, as a much larger clone is one base away.

The receptor was derived from a woman in her thirties or forties with Graves' hyperthyroidism. Sample: blood.

CDR3 nucleotides: TGCAGTGCTAGAGGGGGGCAGCGGAGCTCCTACGAGCACTACTTC. Protein product: CSARGGQRSSYEHYF. The V and J genes are TRBV20-1 and TRBJ2-7; TRBD1 is a possible D gene (6 bases). The CDR3 is made up of 15 amino acids. The V gene's germline CDR1 is DFQATT and CDR2 SNEGSKA (reference sequence).